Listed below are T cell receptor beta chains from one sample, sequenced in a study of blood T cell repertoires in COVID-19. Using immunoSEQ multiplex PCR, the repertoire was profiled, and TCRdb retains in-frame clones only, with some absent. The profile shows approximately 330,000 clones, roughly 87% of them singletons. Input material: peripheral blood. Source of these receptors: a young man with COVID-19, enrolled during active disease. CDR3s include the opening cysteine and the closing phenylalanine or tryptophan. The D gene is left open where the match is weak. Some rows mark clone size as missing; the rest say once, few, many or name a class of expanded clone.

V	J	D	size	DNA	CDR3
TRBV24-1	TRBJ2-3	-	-	TGTGCCACCAGTGATTTAACAGGGATCGGCTTTGGTACGCAGTATTTT	CATSDLTGIGFGTQYF
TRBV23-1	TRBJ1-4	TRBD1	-	TGCGCCAGCAGATCCGGGACAGGGGGCATCATCGATAATGAAAAACTGTTTTTT	CASRSGTGGIIDNEKLFF
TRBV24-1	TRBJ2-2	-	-	TGTGCCACCAGTGATTCCCGGACAGCCCCCGGGGAGCTGTTTTTT	CATSDSRTAPGELFF
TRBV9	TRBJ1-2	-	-	TGTGCCAGCAGCGTCGACTACAACTATGGCTACACCTTC	CASSVDYNYGYTF
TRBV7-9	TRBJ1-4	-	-	TGTGCCAGCAGCTTAGCGTACGGGTCTGCAACTAATGAAAAACTGTTTTTT	CASSLAYGSATNEKLFF
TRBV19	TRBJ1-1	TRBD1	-	TGTGCCAGTAGTATAGCTCTTAGGGGGACAGGGAACACTGAAGCTTTCTTT	CASSIALRGTGNTEAFF
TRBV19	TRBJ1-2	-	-	TGTGCCAGTAGTAGTGTTAGCGGTGGCTACACCTTC	CASSSVSGGYTF
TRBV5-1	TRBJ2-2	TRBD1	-	TGCGCCAGCTACACAGGGGTCCCCAACACCGGGGAGCTGTTTTTT	CASYTGVPNTGELFF
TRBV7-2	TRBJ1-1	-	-	TGTGCCAGCAGCAAGCGGACAGTAGACACTGAAGCTTTCTTT	CASSKRTVDTEAFF
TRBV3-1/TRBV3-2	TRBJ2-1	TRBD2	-	TGTGCCAGCAGCCCCTTGAATAGCGGGAGAGGTCAATCCGGAGCACCACAGTTCTTC	CASSPLNSGRGQSGAPQFF
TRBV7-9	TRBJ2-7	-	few	TGTGCCAGCAGCCCCCGGCCGGCGGCCTACGAGCAGTACTTC	CASSPRPAAYEQYF
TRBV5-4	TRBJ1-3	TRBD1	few	TGTGCCAGCGGAAAGGACAGGGGATTTGGAAACACCATATATTTT	CASGKDRGFGNTIYF
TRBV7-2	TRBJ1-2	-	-	TGTGCCAGCAGCTTAGGGGAGACAGGTGGCTACACCTTC	CASSLGETGGYTF
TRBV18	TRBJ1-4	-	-	TGTGCCAGCTCGGCGACAGATTCTAATGAAAAACTGTTTTTT	CASSATDSNEKLFF
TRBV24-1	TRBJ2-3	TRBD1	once	TGTGCCACCAGTGATTTCGGACAGGGGGGCACAGATACGCAGTATTTT	CATSDFGQGGTDTQYF
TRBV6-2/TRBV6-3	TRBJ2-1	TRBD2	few	TGTGCCAGCAGTTACTCGATAGCGGGGGAGACCCCGAGCTCCTACAATGAGCAGTTCTTC	CASSYSIAGETPSSYNEQFF
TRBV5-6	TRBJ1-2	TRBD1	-	TGTGCCAGCAGCAACGACAGGGGCCATGGCTACACCTTC	CASSNDRGHGYTF
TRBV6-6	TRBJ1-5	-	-	TGTGCCAGCAGTTATCCAAACAGACTATGGCCCCAGCATTTT	CASSYPNRLWPQHF
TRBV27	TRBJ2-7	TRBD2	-	TGTGCCAGCAGTCTGAGCGGGAGGAGGTACGAGCAGTACTTC	CASSLSGRRYEQYF
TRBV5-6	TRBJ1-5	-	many	TGTGCCAGCAGCTTGGCGGGGGGTAATCAGCCCCAGCATTTT	CASSLAGGNQPQHF
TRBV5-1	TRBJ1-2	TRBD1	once	TGCGCCAGCAGCTTTCAGGGGGAAGACTATGGCTACACCTTC	CASSFQGEDYGYTF
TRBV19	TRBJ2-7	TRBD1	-	TGTGCCAGTAGCGGGACAGGGATCTACGAGCAGTACTTC	CASSGTGIYEQYF
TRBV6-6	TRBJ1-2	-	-	TGTGCCAGCAGTTACTCGGGGGGGGGCTTGGATGGCTACACCTTC	CASSYSGGGLDGYTF
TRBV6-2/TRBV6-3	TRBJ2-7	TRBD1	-	TGTGCCAGCAGTGCCCGACCGGGACAGATTTACGAGCAGTACTTC	CASSARPGQIYEQYF
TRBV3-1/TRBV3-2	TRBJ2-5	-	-	TGTGCCAGCAGCCTTGACCGGCGGGAGACCCAGTACTTC	CASSLDRRETQYF
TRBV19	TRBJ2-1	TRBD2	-	TGTGCCAGTAGTATAGCTTCAGGGCCTAGCGGGAGGATACGAGGTCACAATGAGCAGTTCTTC	CASSIASGPSGRIRGHNEQFF
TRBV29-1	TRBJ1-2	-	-	TGCAGCGCCGCACCGGGATCTAACTATGGCTACACCTTC	CSAAPGSNYGYTF
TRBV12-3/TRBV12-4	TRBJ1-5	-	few	TGTGCCAGCAGTTTACTTCAGGCAACCCAGCATTTT	CASSLLQATQHF
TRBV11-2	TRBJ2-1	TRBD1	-	TGTGCCAGCAGCTTATTAAGGGGGCCCAATGAGCAGTTCTTC	CASSLLRGPNEQFF
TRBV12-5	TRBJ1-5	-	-	TGTGCTAGTGGTTTGGGACTCCATAGCAATCAGCCCCAGCATTTT	CASGLGLHSNQPQHF
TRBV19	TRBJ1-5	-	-	TGTGCCAGTAGTACCGGGACTGGTTCGGGGCCCCAGCATTTT	CASSTGTGSGPQHF
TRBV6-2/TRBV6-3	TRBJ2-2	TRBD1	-	TGTGCCAGCAGCCTACCGGGAAGGGGGCGCAACACCGGGGAGCTGTTTTTT	CASSLPGRGRNTGELFF
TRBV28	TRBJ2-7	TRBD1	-	TGTGCCAGCAGTGGAAGACAGGGCCCCTACGAGCAGTACTTC	CASSGRQGPYEQYF
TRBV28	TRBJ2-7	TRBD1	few	TGTGCCAGCGATTTAGGGGGCCCCTACGAGCAGTACTTC	CASDLGGPYEQYF
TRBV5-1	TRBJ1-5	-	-	TGCGCCAGCAGCTTCGAAGCAGGGAATCAGCCCCAGCATTTT	CASSFEAGNQPQHF
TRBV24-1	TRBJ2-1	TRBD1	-	TGTGCCACCAGGGACAGGAACTACAATGAGCAGTTCTTC	CATRDRNYNEQFF
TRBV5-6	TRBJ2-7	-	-	TGTGCCAGCAGCTTGCGGGGGTACGAGCAGTACTTC	CASSLRGYEQYF
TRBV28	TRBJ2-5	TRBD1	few	TGTGCCAGCAGTTCGACAGGGCCCGAACAAGAGACCCAGTACTTC	CASSSTGPEQETQYF
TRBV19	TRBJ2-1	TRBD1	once	TGTGCCAGTAGTATGTGGGACAGGAGAGACAATGAGCAGTTCTTC	CASSMWDRRDNEQFF
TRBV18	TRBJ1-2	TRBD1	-	TGTGCCAGCTCACCAATACAGGGGGACTATGGCTACACCTTC	CASSPIQGDYGYTF
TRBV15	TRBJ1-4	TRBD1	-	TGTGCCACCAGCAGGAGACAGGGGGGAAATAATGAAAAACTGTTTTTT	CATSRRQGGNNEKLFF
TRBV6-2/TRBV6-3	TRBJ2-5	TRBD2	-	TGTGCCAGCAGCCCCCTTACTAGCGAACAAGAGACCCAGTACTTC	CASSPLTSEQETQYF
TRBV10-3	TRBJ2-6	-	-	TGTGCCATCAGTGACCCCACTAGCTCTGGGGCCAACGTCCTGACTTTC	CAISDPTSSGANVLTF
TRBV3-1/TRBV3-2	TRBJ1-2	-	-	TGTGCCAGCAGCCAACGGCCAGGGGAGCGTGGCTACACCTTC	CASSQRPGERGYTF
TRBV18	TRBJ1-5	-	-	TGTGCCAGCTTGCAGGGGACCAATCAGCCCCAGCATTTT	CASLQGTNQPQHF
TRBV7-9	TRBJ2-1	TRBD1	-	TGTGCCAGCAGCCCGGACAGGGCTAGCTACAATGAGCAGTTCTTC	CASSPDRASYNEQFF
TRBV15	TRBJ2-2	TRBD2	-	TGTGCCACCAGCAGAGATAGGCTAGCGGGGGGGTCCGGGGAGCTGTTTTTT	CATSRDRLAGGSGELFF
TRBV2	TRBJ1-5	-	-	TGTGCCAGCATGCCAGTCCTGGATCAGCCCCAGCATTTT	CASMPVLDQPQHF
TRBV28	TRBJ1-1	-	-	TGTGCCAGCAGCCGCCGGCGGGGAAACACTGAAGCTTTCTTT	CASSRRRGNTEAFF
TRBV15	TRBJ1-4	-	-	TGTGCCACCAGCAGCCCCATACAGGGAAGTCATGAAAAACTGTTTTTT	CATSSPIQGSHEKLFF